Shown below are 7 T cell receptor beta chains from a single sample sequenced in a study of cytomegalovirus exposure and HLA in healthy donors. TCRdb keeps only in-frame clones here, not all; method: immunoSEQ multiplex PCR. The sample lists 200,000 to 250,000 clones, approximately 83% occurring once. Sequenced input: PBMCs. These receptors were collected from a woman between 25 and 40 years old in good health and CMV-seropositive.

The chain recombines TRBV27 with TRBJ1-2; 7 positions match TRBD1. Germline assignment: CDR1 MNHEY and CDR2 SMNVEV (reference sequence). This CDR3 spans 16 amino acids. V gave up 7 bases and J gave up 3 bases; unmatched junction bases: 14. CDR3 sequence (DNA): TGTGCCAGCACCCTATCCCGGGACAGACTTCACTATGGCTACACCTTC. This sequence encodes CASTLSRDRLHYGYTF.

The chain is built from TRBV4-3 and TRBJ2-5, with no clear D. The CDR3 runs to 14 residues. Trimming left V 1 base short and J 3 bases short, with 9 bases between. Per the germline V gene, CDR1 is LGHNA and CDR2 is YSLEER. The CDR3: CASSQVLREETQYF. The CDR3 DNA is TGCGCCAGCAGCCAAGTTCTGCGTGAAGAGACCCAGTACTTC.

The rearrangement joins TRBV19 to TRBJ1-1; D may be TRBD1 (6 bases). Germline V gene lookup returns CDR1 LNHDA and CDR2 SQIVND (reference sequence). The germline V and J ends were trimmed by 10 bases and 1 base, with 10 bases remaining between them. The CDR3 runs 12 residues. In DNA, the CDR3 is TGTGCCACCCAACAGGGGAACACTGAAGCTTTCTTT. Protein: CATQQGNTEAFF.

CDR3 nucleotides: TGTGCCAGCAATATAGCGGGAGAGGCCTACAATGAGCAGTTCTTC. Translation gives CASNIAGEAYNEQFF. This chain links TRBV28 with TRBJ2-1, with 9 bases that match TRBD2. V trimming: 7 bases; J trimming: 2 bases; junction bases outside the gene matches: 6. CDR3 length equals 15 residues. In germline, CDR1 is MDHEN, CDR2 SYDVKM.

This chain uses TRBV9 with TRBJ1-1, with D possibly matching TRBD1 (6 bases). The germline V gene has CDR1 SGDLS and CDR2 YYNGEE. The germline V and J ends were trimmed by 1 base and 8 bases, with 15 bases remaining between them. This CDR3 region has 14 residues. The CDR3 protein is CASSVRDTGREAFF. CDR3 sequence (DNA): TGTGCCAGCAGCGTACGGGACACCGGCCGAGAAGCTTTCTTT.

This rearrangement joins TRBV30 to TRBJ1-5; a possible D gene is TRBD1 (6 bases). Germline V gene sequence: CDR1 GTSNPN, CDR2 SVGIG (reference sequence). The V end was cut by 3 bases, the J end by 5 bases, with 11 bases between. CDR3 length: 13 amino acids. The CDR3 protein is CAWREGGDQPQHF. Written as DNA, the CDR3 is TGTGCCTGGAGGGAAGGGGGGGATCAGCCCCAGCATTTT.

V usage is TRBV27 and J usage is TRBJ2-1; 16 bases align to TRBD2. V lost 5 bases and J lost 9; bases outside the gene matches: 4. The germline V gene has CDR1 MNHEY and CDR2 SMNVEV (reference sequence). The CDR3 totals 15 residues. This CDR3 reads CASSPGTSGRAEQFF. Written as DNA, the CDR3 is TGTGCCAGCAGTCCCGGGACTAGCGGGAGGGCTGAGCAGTTCTTC.